The sequence of this TCR beta chain was determined in a study of blood T cell repertoires in COVID-19. In the source study's methods: Amplification of reference gene primers was used by the study to estimate nucleated cell counts. Only in-frame clones appear in the TCRdb table, and some are missing; sequencing was by immunoSEQ multiplex PCR. From that table come the V and J calls and clone size; the DNA was used to work out D and trimming. Of about 180,000 clones listed, approximately 87% are singletons. Seattle patients were enrolled during active infection and followed longitudinally. Sequencing was performed on peripheral blood. This receptor was taken from a person aged 70 to 85 with COVID-19, enrolled during active disease.

CDR3 residues: CASSWDREKLFF. The CDR3 coding sequence is TGTGCCAGCAGTTGGGACAGGGAAAAACTGTTTTTT. The chain has TRBV3-1 (or the pseudogene TRBV3-2) and TRBJ1-4, with 8 bases identical to TRBD1. Germline assignment: CDR1 LGHDT and CDR2 YNNKEL (reference sequence). This CDR3 has 12 amino acids. The ends lost 6 bases at V and 8 bases at J; junction bases unmatched: 2.